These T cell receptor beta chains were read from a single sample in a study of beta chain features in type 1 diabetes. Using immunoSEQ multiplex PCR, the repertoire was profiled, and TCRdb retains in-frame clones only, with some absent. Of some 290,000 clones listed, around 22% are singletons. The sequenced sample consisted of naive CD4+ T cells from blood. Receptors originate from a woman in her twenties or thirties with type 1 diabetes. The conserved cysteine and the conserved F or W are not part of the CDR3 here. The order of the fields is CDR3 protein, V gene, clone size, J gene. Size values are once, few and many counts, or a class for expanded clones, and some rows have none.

CDR3: ASSLAFLTGTQY
V: TRBV7-2
size: NA
J: TRBJ2-3

CDR3: SVVTGIYGYT
V: TRBV29-1
size: few
J: TRBJ1-2

CDR3: ASTRTANTEAF
V: TRBV19
size: NA
J: TRBJ1-1

CDR3: ASSVGLVLHSSGNTIY
V: TRBV9
size: NA
J: TRBJ1-3

CDR3: ASTLAGRSYNEQF
V: TRBV4-1
size: few
J: TRBJ2-1

CDR3: ASSRGQGGTREQY
V: TRBV5-1
size: NA
J: TRBJ2-7

CDR3: ASGRDDYGYT
V: TRBV5-6
size: NA
J: TRBJ1-2

CDR3: SVALSTGSPGGYT
V: TRBV29-1
size: few
J: TRBJ1-2

CDR3: ASSPLPGHIYGYT
V: TRBV4-1
size: NA
J: TRBJ1-2

CDR3: ASSLPGNTETQY
V: TRBV7-9
size: NA
J: TRBJ2-5

CDR3: ASNEAGVGETQY
V: TRBV2
size: NA
J: TRBJ2-5

CDR3: ASSTRNSGELF
V: TRBV9
size: few
J: TRBJ2-2

CDR3: SVGGQGVNYT
V: TRBV29-1
size: NA
J: TRBJ1-2

CDR3: ASSLGGGNQPQH
V: TRBV5-4
size: few
J: TRBJ1-5

CDR3: SAMWHPNQPQH
V: TRBV29-1
size: NA
J: TRBJ1-5

CDR3: ASRFTGTSGRNEQF
V: TRBV7-2
size: NA
J: TRBJ2-1

CDR3: ASSPGTGEADTQY
V: TRBV18
size: NA
J: TRBJ2-3

CDR3: AWSPVRDQPQH
V: TRBV30
size: NA
J: TRBJ1-5

CDR3: ASSLDLGPGGGAF
V: TRBV11-2
size: NA
J: TRBJ1-1

CDR3: ASSVSETQY
V: TRBV14
size: NA
J: TRBJ2-5

CDR3: AWSAGTSDNNEQF
V: TRBV30
size: NA
J: TRBJ2-1

CDR3: ASSLQTGSNQPQH
V: TRBV4-1
size: NA
J: TRBJ1-5

CDR3: ASSPPRSTEAF
V: TRBV18
size: few
J: TRBJ1-1

CDR3: ASSGSGSEAF
V: TRBV5-1
size: NA
J: TRBJ1-1

CDR3: TAGGMQETQY
V: TRBV28
size: once
J: TRBJ2-5

CDR3: AWSHYPSENEQF
V: TRBV30
size: few
J: TRBJ2-1

CDR3: ASRKTGTNTEAF
V: TRBV2
size: NA
J: TRBJ1-1

CDR3: GGSGGMNTEAF
V: TRBV29-1
size: few
J: TRBJ1-1

CDR3: ASSLDSQELF
V: TRBV27
size: NA
J: TRBJ2-2

CDR3: ASSPSRVGAF
V: TRBV7-2
size: NA
J: TRBJ1-1

CDR3: ATHRDTTYEQY
V: TRBV28
size: few
J: TRBJ2-7

CDR3: ASSSRPHIWNTEAF
V: TRBV28
size: NA
J: TRBJ1-1

CDR3: ASRRRGEQF
V: TRBV28
size: NA
J: TRBJ2-1